The sequence of this TCR beta chain was determined in a study of T cells in Graves' hyperthyroidism and ophthalmopathy (dated by TCRdb to the late 2010s). Study-wide context: Peripheral blood was sampled at the time of initial diagnosis, prior to any treatment. An independent validation cohort of 18 to 20 hyperthyroidism patients and approximately 16 patients who later progressed to ophthalmopathy tested prospective prediction of ophthalmopathy. To identify distinguishing TCR V-J signatures, a discovery cohort of 90 to 100 patients was used, comprising roughly 45 with Graves' ophthalmopathy and about 59 with stable Graves' hyperthyroidism. According to the paper, TCR Vbeta CDR3 sequencing was carried out on 135 peripheral blood samples, which came from fewer than 50 ophthalmopathy, under 80 hyperthyroidism and approximately 17 progressor patients. In about six Graves' hyperthyroidism patients, the study also compared T-cell repertoires from thyroid tissue with T-cell repertoires from blood. Once sampling was done, hyperthyroidism patients were given methimazole at a starting dose of 30 mg daily, whereas ophthalmopathy patients were given high-dose intravenous methylprednisolone. The 80 to 100 discovery patients were randomly divided into training and test sets at a 7:3 ratio.

Reading from cysteine to phenylalanine, the CDR3 counts 18 amino acids. Left in the record is the CDR3 DNA by itself, 54 bases read in frame from the first base. For CDR1 and CDR2, the germline V gene (reference sequence) lists SEHNR and FQNEAQ. V is reduced by 6 bases and J by 2 bases, leaving a spacing of 26 bases between them. Many counts were recorded for this clonotype. Its antigen specificity is not known. No much larger clone is present one base from it, and per-base qualities are unavailable. Amplification of TCR beta CDR3 regions was carried out from RNA transcripts. The first round of RT-PCR for the TCR CDR3 was performed with the HTBI primer set and the Qiagen OneStep RT-PCR kit. The libraries were constructed in a second round of multiplex PCR and then size-selected and purified. The libraries were sequenced on an Illumina HiSeq2000 using paired-end 100 bp reads. The paper's processing steps were these. SOAPnuke was used to process the raw data, throwing out any read that contained adapters or uncalled bases, had a mean Phred below 15, or lacked an exact constant-primer or identifier match. COPE v1.2.5 was used to merge the high-quality paired reads, and each unique nucleotide sequence was defined as a clonotype. MiTCR v1.1 was used to align clonotypes to the IMGT TRBV, TRBD and TRBJ reference segments. Only V-J combinations with frequency above 0.0001, covering approximately 99% of repertoires, were analysed. A TCS score was defined as the ratio of F50 (clonal expansion) to E x V (chaos), with BLOSUM62-based TCRdist applied between CDR3 peptides within each V-J. Welch's t-statistics and random forest reduced around 520 V-J features to 13, which were used in a naive Bayes classifier (R e1071). Through fastp at Q25 and MiXCR, TCRdb rebuilt clones from the public reads, retaining in-frame beta chains. Rows matching on CDR3 protein sequence are summarized as one entry with the most common DNA and genes. The V and J calls reflect TCRdb's pipeline rather than the authors' work. The sample yields roughly 700,000 distinct CDR3 sequences; 14% were counted once. Clones ranked in the top ten supply more than 8.5% of the sample.

Stable Graves' hyperthyroidism was defined as no progression to ophthalmopathy during 18 months of follow-up. Hyperthyroidism patients were aged 18 to 65 years and newly diagnosed, with disease duration of less than 2 months. The study excluded patients with uncontrolled infections, other autoimmune diseases, pregnancy or lactation. Diagnoses relied on clinical symptoms, serum thyroxine and TRAb, thyroid ultrasound and orbital computed tomography. Ficoll-Paque density gradient centrifugation was used to isolate PBMCs from around 9.1 ml of fresh peripheral blood. Total RNA was extracted with Trizol reagent, and quality was checked on an Agilent 2100 Bioanalyzer. Paper-wide results and their limitations: A 13 V-J signature model separated ophthalmopathy from stable hyperthyroidism, with just over 85% sensitivity and 81.08% specificity in cross-validation and 80%/75% in testing. In validation, the model predicted progression to ophthalmopathy a median of roughly 6.1 months before onset, with about 70% sensitivity and 72.22% specificity. Blood samples also contained most of the expanded thyroid clonotypes (frequency above 0.001), which suggests that blood repertoires may reflect thyroid immune responses. Sample size was not statistically predetermined, and blinding of investigators to group allocation was not performed.

Sequences were obtained from blood. The sequence links TRBV7-9 to TRBJ2-7; possibly the D gene is TRBD1, per 6 matching bases. The sequence was obtained from a woman aged 18-35 years with Graves' hyperthyroidism. The DNA sequence follows: TGTGCCAGCAGTTATGATATGCCCCCGGGACACCTCACCTACGAGCAGTACTTC. Translation gives CASSYDMPPGHLTYEQYF.